The 5 T cell receptor beta chains in this list originate from one sample, sequenced in a study of blood T cell repertoires in COVID-19 (TCRdb year 2020). Preparation of the library involved the immunoSEQ multiplex PCR assay. As stored in TCRdb, this immuneACCESS dataset retains in-frame rearrangements with V and J assigned. A fraction of the clones does not appear; measured against another copy, unresolved V genes explain less than half of the discrepancy, and the remainder lacks a known reason. This sample lists about 39,000 clones; about 85% were detected once. The ten largest make up around 20% of the sample. The source material was peripheral blood. Source of these receptors: a man between 60 and 75 years old with acute or convalescent COVID-19.

This chain joins TRBV7-5 and TRBJ1-5; the table's D call TRBD1 went unverified against the DNA. TRBV7-5 is tagged as a pseudogene. The CDR3 runs to 15 residues. The CDR3 DNA follows: TGTGTCAGAAGCTGCATCAGGGGCAGAGGTCAGCCCCAGCATTTT. Amino acids: CVRSCIRGRGQPQHF.

The chain employs TRBV5-1 and TRBJ2-1, with D possibly being TRBD2 (5 bases). CDR1 SGHRS and CDR2 YFSETQ come from the germline V gene. The CDR3 sequence is 16 residues long. V was shortened by 2 bases and J by 7 bases, with 19 bases between the two germline ends. The CDR3 DNA sequence: TGCGCCAGCAGCTTAGGGTCTCGGACTTACAATAATGAGCAGTTCTTC. This translates into CASSLGSRTYNNEQFF.

The chain joins TRBV7-2 to TRBJ2-2, with D unresolved. The V end was cut by 1 base, the J end by 5 bases, with 14 bases between. This CDR3 spans 16 amino acids. Germline V gene sequence: CDR1 SGHTA, CDR2 FQGNSA. The CDR3 spells CASSLVGASMTGELFF. The CDR3 DNA sequence: TGTGCCAGCAGCTTAGTGGGTGCTAGTATGACCGGGGAGCTGTTTTTT.

The V and J genes are TRBV7-9 and TRBJ2-2, with 7 bases fitting TRBD1. The CDR3 is 15 amino acids. V trimming: 5 bases; J trimming: 7 bases; junction bases outside the gene matches: 10. The germline V gene encodes CDR1 SEHNR and CDR2 FQNEAQ (reference sequence). The CDR3 spells CASSGPQGEGGELFF. The CDR3 DNA is TGTGCCAGCAGCGGCCCTCAGGGGGAAGGCGGGGAGCTGTTTTTT.

The chain uses TRBV2 and TRBJ1-1; 9 bases match TRBD1. The CDR3 is 14 residues long. Germline CDR1 reads SNHLY; CDR2 reads FYNNEI. Trimming took 7 bases from V and 4 from J; bases not matched to a gene: 7. CDR3 nucleotides: TGTGCCAGCAACGCAGACAGGGGGTTCACTGAAGCTTTCTTT. This translates into CASNADRGFTEAFF.